This TCR beta chain emerged from a study of blood T cell repertoires in COVID-19. Turning to the study itself: Sites across the United States, Italy and Spain contributed samples from acute and convalescent COVID-19. PBMCs, B-cell-depleted T cells, or T cells provided the cDNA or gDNA that made up the material.

Authors' processing steps: Reference gene primer amplification gave estimated nucleated cell counts. Only in-frame clones appear in the TCRdb table, and some are missing; sequencing was by immunoSEQ multiplex PCR. V and J calls and clone size are given by that table; D and trimming were obtained from the DNA. The top ten hold about 4% of the sample, which has 45,000 to 60,000 clones, roughly 90% seen once. This CDR3 is 16 amino acids long. Per germline, CDR1 SEHNR and CDR2 FQNEAQ (reference sequence). J was trimmed by 0 bases and V by 3 bases; bases with no gene match: 4. The sample was peripheral blood. The V and J genes are TRBV7-9 and TRBJ2-2; 7 bases match TRBD1. The clonotype comes from a man aged 50 or older with acute or convalescent COVID-19. CDR3 DNA sequence: TGTGCCAGCAGCTTGGTAGGGACAGCGAACACCGGGGAGCTGTTTTTT. It encodes CASSLVGTANTGELFF.